Listed below are T cell receptor beta chains from one sample, sequenced in a study of control samples from healthy donors and cancer patients. Only in-frame clones appear in the TCRdb table, and some are missing; sequencing was by immunoSEQ multiplex PCR. The sample holds over 150,000 clones, nearly 96% seen once. Source material: blood. The receptors derive from a woman in her thirties in good health. The CDR3 runs from the conserved cysteine through the conserved F or W. The D gene is left open where the match is weak. Only some rows state a clone size, as once, few, many or a class for expanded clones.

CDR3nt	CDR3aa	v_gene	j_gene	abundance	d_gene
TGCGCCAGCAGCTTGGGACAGGACTATGGCTACACCTTC	CASSLGQDYGYTF	TRBV5-1	TRBJ1-2	NA	NA
TGTGCCAGTAGTATAGATCTAGCGGGAGCAGTTAGCTCCTACAATGAGCAGTTCTTC	CASSIDLAGAVSSYNEQFF	TRBV19	TRBJ2-1	NA	TRBD2
TGTGCCAGCAGCCTTAGCGGGGCCTACAATGAGCAGTTCTTC	CASSLSGAYNEQFF	TRBV4-2	TRBJ2-1	NA	TRBD2
TGTGCCAGCAGCAGACGACTAGCGGGAGTGTACAATGAGCAGTTCTTC	CASSRRLAGVYNEQFF	TRBV9	TRBJ2-1	NA	TRBD2
TGTGCCAGCAGGCGCGACCCCCTTTCCTACGAGCAGTACTTC	CASRRDPLSYEQYF	TRBV11-2	TRBJ2-7	NA	NA
TGTGCCAGCAGTGAGGAGGCTGGCTCCTACAATGAGCAGTTCTTC	CASSEEAGSYNEQFF	TRBV6-4	TRBJ2-1	NA	NA
TGTGCCAGCAGCCTGGGCCCCAATGAGCAGTTCTTC	CASSLGPNEQFF	TRBV5-4	TRBJ2-1	NA	NA
TGTGCCAGCAGCGTCCGGGACGGATATTCACCCCTCCACTTT	CASSVRDGYSPLHF	TRBV5-5	TRBJ1-6	NA	NA
TGTGCCAGCAATACGGGGGAGCGGGAGATTTCTGAGCAGTTCTTC	CASNTGEREISEQFF	TRBV28	TRBJ2-1	once	TRBD2
TGTGCCTGGGACGGGTTCGGAGCTTTCTTT	CAWDGFGAFF	TRBV30	TRBJ1-1	NA	NA
TGTGCCAGCAGCTCCGGACTCAACAATGAGCAGTTCTTC	CASSSGLNNEQFF	TRBV28	TRBJ2-1	NA	NA
TGTGCCAGCAGCCGTCTCGGGTATAATGAAAAACTGTTTTTT	CASSRLGYNEKLFF	TRBV7-8	TRBJ1-4	few	NA
TGCGCCAGCAGCCAAGGCTTTAGGGACAAACCATACGAGCAGTACTTC	CASSQGFRDKPYEQYF	TRBV4-1	TRBJ2-7	NA	NA
TGTGCCAGCAGCCTCACAGGGGGCGCGAACACCGGGGAGCTGTTTTTT	CASSLTGGANTGELFF	TRBV7-9	TRBJ2-2	NA	TRBD1
TGTGCCAGCAGTCCACAGGGGCCCATCTACACTGAAGCTTTCTTT	CASSPQGPIYTEAFF	TRBV27	TRBJ1-1	NA	TRBD1
TGTGCCAGCAGCTTCTCGGACCACTATTACAATGAGCAGTTCTTC	CASSFSDHYYNEQFF	TRBV5-6	TRBJ2-1	NA	NA
TGCGCCAGCAGTGTTGGCGGACAATACAATGAGCAGTTCTTC	CASSVGGQYNEQFF	TRBV10-2	TRBJ2-1	NA	NA
TGTGCCAGCAGCCAAGATGGAGCGGGGCTAGCGGCCACAGATACGCAGTATTTT	CASSQDGAGLAATDTQYF	TRBV4-2	TRBJ2-3	NA	TRBD2
TGTGCCAGTAGTAAAGGGCCCCTGGAGTTTTGGGAGCAGTACTTC	CASSKGPLEFWEQYF	TRBV19	TRBJ2-7	NA	NA
TGCGCCAGCAGCTTGACCGGGACATCTTATGGCTACACCTTC	CASSLTGTSYGYTF	TRBV5-1	TRBJ1-2	NA	NA
NA	CASSVGQGAADTQYF	TRBV21-1	TRBJ2-3	NA	NA
TGTGCCAGCAGCCAAGGGGCCGCCTTAGGGGAAGAGACCCAGTACTTC	CASSQGAALGEETQYF	TRBV7-2	TRBJ2-5	NA	NA
TGTGCCAGCAGCTTAGCTGGGGTCGGCGAAAAACTGTTTTTT	CASSLAGVGEKLFF	TRBV7-9	TRBJ1-4	once	NA
TGTGCCATCGGGAAGGGAAACACTGAAGCTTTCTTT	CAIGKGNTEAFF	TRBV10-3	TRBJ1-1	NA	NA
TGTGCCAGCAGGGGCCCGCCGAATCAGCCCCAGCATTTT	CASRGPPNQPQHF	TRBV6-5	TRBJ1-5	NA	NA
TGTGCCAGCAGCTTCGCCGATACTAGATCGGGTGAGCAGTTCTTC	CASSFADTRSGEQFF	TRBV7-2	TRBJ2-1	NA	NA
TGTGCCACCCTAGGGACTCCCTCAAGGGGCTACACCTTC	CATLGTPSRGYTF	TRBV28	TRBJ1-2	NA	NA
TGTGCCAGCAGAACGGACAGAGCCTACGAGCAGTACTTC	CASRTDRAYEQYF	TRBV28	TRBJ2-7	NA	NA
TGTGCCATCAGTGAGTCTGGGGGTCTCATGAACACTGAAGCTTTCTTT	CAISESGGLMNTEAFF	TRBV10-3	TRBJ1-1	NA	NA
TGTGCCAGCTGGGAAGCTTTCTTT	CASWEAFF	TRBV2	TRBJ1-1	NA	NA
TGTGCCTGGACCCCCCTGGGAGGTTCACCCCTCCACTTT	CAWTPLGGSPLHF	TRBV30	TRBJ1-6	NA	NA
TGTGCCAGCAGCAACAAAAGGGGAGGATACAATGAGCAGTTCTTC	CASSNKRGGYNEQFF	TRBV21-1	TRBJ2-1	NA	NA
TGTGCCTGGGAAGGAATCGTCTACAATGAGCAGTTCTTC	CAWEGIVYNEQFF	TRBV30	TRBJ2-1	NA	NA
TGTGCCAGCAGTTACTCGATAACAGATATTAATGAAAAACTGTTTTTT	CASSYSITDINEKLFF	TRBV6-5	TRBJ1-4	NA	NA
TGTGCCAGCAGCCTCCCACTAGCGGGTTTGCTCTACGAGCAGTACTTC	CASSLPLAGLLYEQYF	TRBV6-6	TRBJ2-7	NA	TRBD2
TGTGCCAGCGCTGTCACAGGGGGCTGGGAGACCCAGTACTTC	CASAVTGGWETQYF	TRBV3-1/TRBV3-2	TRBJ2-5	NA	TRBD1
TGTGCCAGTAGTATGGATGGAGACTTTTATCAGCCCCAGCATTTT	CASSMDGDFYQPQHF	TRBV19	TRBJ1-5	NA	NA
TGTGCCAGTAGTGCCGGGACTTTCGACGAGCAGTACTTC	CASSAGTFDEQYF	TRBV19	TRBJ2-7	NA	NA
TGTGCCAGCGAGGACAGGGTACGTTACGAGCAGTACTTC	CASEDRVRYEQYF	TRBV25-1	TRBJ2-7	NA	TRBD1
TGTGCCAGCAGGGACAGGGCGAGCAATCAGCCCCAGCATTTT	CASRDRASNQPQHF	TRBV6-5	TRBJ1-5	NA	TRBD1
TGTGCCAGCAGCCCGCCGACTAGCGGGACGAACACCGGGGAGCTGTTTTTT	CASSPPTSGTNTGELFF	TRBV7-3	TRBJ2-2	once	TRBD2
TGTGCCAGCAGCTTGGGGGGGCCCCAGCATTTT	CASSLGGPQHF	TRBV7-2	TRBJ1-5	NA	NA
TGTGCCAGCCCCCGGGGACAGGGGGCCTACGGGGAGCTGTTTTTT	CASPRGQGAYGELFF	TRBV6-5	TRBJ2-2	NA	TRBD1
TGTGCCAGCTCATCATCCGCTAGCACAGATACGCAGTATTTT	CASSSSASTDTQYF	TRBV18	TRBJ2-3	NA	NA
TGTGCCAGCAGGACAGGGGGTATCGGGGAGCTGTTTTTT	CASRTGGIGELFF	TRBV6-5	TRBJ2-2	NA	TRBD1
TGTGCCAGCAGTGAGTCCAGCCCGAACACCGGGGAGCTGTTTTTT	CASSESSPNTGELFF	TRBV2	TRBJ2-2	NA	NA
TGTGCCAGCAGTGCACAGGTGATCGGCTCCTACAATGAGCAGTTCTTC	CASSAQVIGSYNEQFF	TRBV2	TRBJ2-1	NA	NA
TGTGCCAGCAGCGTTCAGACGGACCAGTACTTC	CASSVQTDQYF	TRBV7-9	TRBJ2-5	few	NA
TGTGCCAGCAGTGAACGTTCTGGTCCGAGGGGGTCCACAGATACGCAGTATTTT	CASSERSGPRGSTDTQYF	TRBV6-1	TRBJ2-3	NA	NA
TGTGCCAGCAGCCCGGGACCTACGGGAAACACCATATATTTT	CASSPGPTGNTIYF	TRBV7-3	TRBJ1-3	NA	NA
TGTGCCAGCAGCTTAACAGGGGTTGATGGCTACACCTTC	CASSLTGVDGYTF	TRBV6-5	TRBJ1-2	few	TRBD1
TGTGCCACCAGTGATTTACAGGGCTCCTACAATGAGCAGTTCTTC	CATSDLQGSYNEQFF	TRBV24-1	TRBJ2-1	NA	NA
TGTGCCTGGAGGGGGAGTCTGTGGACTGAAGCTTTCTTT	CAWRGSLWTEAFF	TRBV30	TRBJ1-1	NA	NA
TGTGCCAGCAGCTTATTGGGGGCGGGTTATGGAAACACCATATATTTT	CASSLLGAGYGNTIYF	TRBV7-9	TRBJ1-3	NA	NA